The rows below give T cell receptor beta chains drawn from one sample of a study of blood T cell repertoires in COVID-19. The repertoire was sequenced with immunoSEQ multiplex PCR; TCRdb's copy has only in-frame clones and lacks some. Found here are about 230,000 clones, 80% to 90% of them singletons; the top ten hold around 3.7%. The material sequenced was PBMCs or T cells enriched from blood (not recorded which). The receptors come from a woman in her 30s who had been exposed to COVID-19. The CDR3 runs from the conserved cysteine through the conserved F or W. A D gene is named only where the DNA matches it firmly. Only some rows state a clone size, as once, few, many or a class for expanded clones.

len	abundance	v_gene	d_gene	j_gene	CDR3aa	CDR3nt
16	-	TRBV19	-	TRBJ1-3	CASSSFEPSSGNTIYF	TGTGCCAGTAGTAGTTTTGAGCCGAGCTCTGGAAACACCATATATTTT
14	-	TRBV9	-	TRBJ2-5	CASSVLGSQETQYF	TGTGCCAGCAGCGTATTGGGGAGCCAAGAGACCCAGTACTTC
15	-	TRBV28	-	TRBJ2-7	CASSLWGGPPYEQYF	TGTGCCAGCAGTTTATGGGGCGGGCCGCCCTACGAGCAGTACTTC
11	-	TRBV19	-	TRBJ2-3	CASSIRNTQYF	TGTGCCAGTAGTATCAGGAATACGCAGTATTTT
16	-	TRBV28	TRBD1	TRBJ2-1	CASSFFDRGGGDEQFF	TGTGCCAGCAGTTTTTTCGACAGGGGCGGAGGAGATGAGCAGTTCTTC
12	-	TRBV29-1	-	TRBJ1-5	CSVGAGEQPQHF	TGCAGCGTTGGCGCAGGGGAACAGCCCCAGCATTTT
17	-	TRBV11-2	TRBD2	TRBJ2-1	CASSPIAGLAGKGEQFF	TGTGCCAGCAGCCCGATTGCGGGACTAGCGGGTAAGGGTGAGCAGTTCTTC
16	-	TRBV6-1	-	TRBJ2-5	CASSEGVAEYQETQYF	TGTGCCAGCAGTGAGGGGGTAGCGGAATACCAAGAGACCCAGTACTTC
16	-	TRBV11-2	TRBD2	TRBJ2-7	CASSHLTSGGTYEQYF	TGTGCCAGCAGCCATCTGACTAGCGGGGGGACCTACGAGCAGTACTTC
13	-	TRBV19	TRBD1	TRBJ2-7	CASSIKQGNEQYF	TGTGCCAGTAGTATAAAACAGGGGAACGAGCAGTACTTC
15	once	TRBV3-1/TRBV3-2	-	TRBJ1-5	CASSLNGQPGKPQHF	TGTGCCAGCAGCCTCAATGGACAGCCAGGGAAGCCCCAGCATTTT
14	-	TRBV10-3	TRBD2	TRBJ2-7	CAISGTSGPYEQYF	TGTGCCATCAGCGGGACTAGCGGGCCCTACGAGCAGTACTTC
16	-	TRBV10-1	TRBD1	TRBJ1-2	CASSPWTGKFFYGYTF	TGCGCCAGCAGTCCCTGGACAGGGAAGTTTTTCTATGGCTACACCTTC
17	few	TRBV5-1	TRBD2	TRBJ2-3	CASSRGLAGVGGDTQYF	TGCGCCAGCAGCCGGGGACTAGCGGGAGTCGGCGGAGATACGCAGTATTTT
12	-	TRBV7-2	-	TRBJ2-2	CASSLVYGELFF	TGTGCCAGCAGCTTAGTGTACGGGGAGCTGTTTTTT
16	-	TRBV4-2	TRBD1	TRBJ1-6	CASSQGEGQGDSPLHF	TGTGCCAGCAGCCAAGGCGAGGGACAGGGAGACTCACCCCTCCACTTT
15	-	TRBV5-6	TRBD2	TRBJ2-7	CASSRPAGRPSEQYF	TGTGCCAGCAGCCGGCCTGCCGGGAGGCCAAGCGAGCAGTACTTC
15	-	TRBV19	-	TRBJ2-5	CASSTGGHFQETQYF	TGTGCCAGTAGTACAGGCGGACATTTTCAAGAGACCCAGTACTTC
13	-	TRBV27	-	TRBJ2-7	CASSGLGGYEQYF	TGTGCCAGCAGTGGACTGGGAGGCTACGAGCAGTACTTC
15	-	TRBV5-1	TRBD1	TRBJ2-3	CASSLAGQGLDTQYF	TGCGCCAGCAGCTTGGCCGGACAGGGCCTAGATACGCAGTATTTT
19	-	TRBV10-3	TRBD2	TRBJ2-1	CAISIGLAEYPSSYNEQFF	TGTGCCATCAGTATCGGACTAGCGGAGTATCCAAGCTCCTACAATGAGCAGTTCTTC
14	-	TRBV5-1	-	TRBJ2-7	CASSLVGQGGEQYF	TGCGCCAGCAGCTTGGTAGGGCAGGGTGGCGAGCAGTACTTC
15	-	TRBV3-1/TRBV3-2	TRBD2	TRBJ2-1	CASSPVAGSMFGEFF	TGTGCCAGCAGCCCCGTAGCGGGAAGCATGTTTGGAGAGTTCTTC